This TCR beta chain derives from a study of cytomegalovirus exposure and HLA in healthy donors. As concerns this clone: Antigen unknown.

Primers for the PCR totalled 60 Vbeta and 13 Jbeta. TCRdb's copy holds only in-frame clones and misses some; the assay was immunoSEQ multiplex PCR. Here the sample spans about 120,000 clones, about 76% being singletons. Whole-study results and caveats: As a later analysis revealed, the rate of TCR association differed by HLA locus, with DRB1 most and HLA-C fewest. Previous analysis showed most TCR beta V segments were productive about 90% or about 30% of the time. In most subjects, TCR beta sequences reportedly gave accurate predictions of HLA-A and HLA-B alleles.

CDR3 length: 12 residues. Germline V gene data show CDR1 as KGHSH and CDR2 as LQKENI. The V and J ends lost 6 bases and 10 bases, in that order; junction bases with no gene match: 7. The gene calls are TRBV18 and TRBJ1-2; 8 bases match TRBD1. The sequenced sample was PBMCs. The receptor was isolated from a woman aged 35 to 49 in good health and CMV-seronegative. CDR3 protein: CASSSGQGDYTF. In nucleotides, the CDR3 is TGTGCCAGCTCCTCTGGACAGGGTGACTACACCTTC.